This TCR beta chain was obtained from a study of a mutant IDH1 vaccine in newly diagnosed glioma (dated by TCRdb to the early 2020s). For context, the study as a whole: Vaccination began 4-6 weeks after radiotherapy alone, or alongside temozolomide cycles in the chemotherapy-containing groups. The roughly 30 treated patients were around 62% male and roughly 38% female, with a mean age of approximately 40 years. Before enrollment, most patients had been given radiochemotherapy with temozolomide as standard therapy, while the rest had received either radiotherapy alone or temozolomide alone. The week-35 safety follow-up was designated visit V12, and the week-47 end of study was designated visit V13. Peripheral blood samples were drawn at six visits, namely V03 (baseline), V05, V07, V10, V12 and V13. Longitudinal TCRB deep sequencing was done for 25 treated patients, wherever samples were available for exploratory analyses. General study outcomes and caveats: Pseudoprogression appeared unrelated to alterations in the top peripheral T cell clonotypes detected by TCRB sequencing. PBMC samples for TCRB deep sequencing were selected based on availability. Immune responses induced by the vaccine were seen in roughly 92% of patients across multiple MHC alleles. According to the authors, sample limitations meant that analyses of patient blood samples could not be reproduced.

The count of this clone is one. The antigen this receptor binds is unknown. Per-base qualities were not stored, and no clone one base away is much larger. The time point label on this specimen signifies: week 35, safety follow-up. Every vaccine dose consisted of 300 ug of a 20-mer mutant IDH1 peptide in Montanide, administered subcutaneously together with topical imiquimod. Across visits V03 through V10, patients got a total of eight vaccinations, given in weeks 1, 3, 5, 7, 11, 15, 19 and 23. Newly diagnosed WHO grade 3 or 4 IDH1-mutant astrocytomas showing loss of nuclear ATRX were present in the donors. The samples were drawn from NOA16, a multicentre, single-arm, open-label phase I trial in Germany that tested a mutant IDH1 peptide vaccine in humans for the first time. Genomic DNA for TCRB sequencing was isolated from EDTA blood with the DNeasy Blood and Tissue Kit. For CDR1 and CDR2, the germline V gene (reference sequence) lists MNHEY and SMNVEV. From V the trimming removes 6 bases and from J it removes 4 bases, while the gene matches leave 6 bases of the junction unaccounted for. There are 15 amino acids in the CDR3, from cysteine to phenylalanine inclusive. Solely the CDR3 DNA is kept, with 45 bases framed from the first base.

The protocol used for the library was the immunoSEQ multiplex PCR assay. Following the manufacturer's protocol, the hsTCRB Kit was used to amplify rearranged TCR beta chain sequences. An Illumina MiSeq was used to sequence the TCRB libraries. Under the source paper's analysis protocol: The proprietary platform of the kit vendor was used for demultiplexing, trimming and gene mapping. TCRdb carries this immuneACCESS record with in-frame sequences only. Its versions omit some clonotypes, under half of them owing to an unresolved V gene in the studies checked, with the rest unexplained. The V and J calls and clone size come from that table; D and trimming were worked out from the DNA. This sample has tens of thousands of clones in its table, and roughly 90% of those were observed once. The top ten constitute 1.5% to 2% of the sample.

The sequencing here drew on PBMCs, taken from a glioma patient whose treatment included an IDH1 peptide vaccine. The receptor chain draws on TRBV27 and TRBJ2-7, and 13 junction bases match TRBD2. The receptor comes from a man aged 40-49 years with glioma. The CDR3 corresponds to CASRQPGLAGYEQYF. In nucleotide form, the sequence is TGTGCCAGCAGACAACCGGGACTAGCGGGATACGAGCAGTACTTC.